This T cell receptor (beta chain) comes out of a study of early stage breast cancer tumors. Study context: Most invasive tumors, about 80% of the 16, were ER+/PR+/HER2-.

General observations from the study: Bulk DNA sequencing of unsorted cells missed chain pairing and markers. Commonly generated sequences made up most enriched TCRB sequences shared between patients.

The CDR3 length is 12 residues. Looked up from germline, CDR1 is LNHDA and CDR2 is SQIVND (reference sequence). Comments on this clone: What it recognizes is unknown.

Libraries were prepared by immunoSEQ multiplex PCR; TCRdb keeps only in-frame clonotypes and omits some of them. This sample carries approximately 50,000 clones, over 65% of them seen once, and the ten largest clones take more than 3%. What was sequenced was blood. This TCR came from a person aged 25 to 39 with breast cancer. The V gene is TRBV19, the J gene TRBJ1-1; maybe TRBD1 (5 bases). The chain's CDR3 is CVNYGGNTEAFF. The CDR3 nucleotides are TGTGTCAATTACGGGGGAAACACTGAAGCTTTCTTT. The entire variable domain, with the rest obtained from reference TRBV19 and TRBJ1-1, is as follows: DGGITQSPKYLFRKEGQNVTLSCEQNLNHDAMYWYRQDPGQGLRLIYYSQIVNDFQKGDIAEGYSVSREKKESFPLTVTSAQKNPTAFYLCVNYGGNTEAFFGQGTRLTVV.